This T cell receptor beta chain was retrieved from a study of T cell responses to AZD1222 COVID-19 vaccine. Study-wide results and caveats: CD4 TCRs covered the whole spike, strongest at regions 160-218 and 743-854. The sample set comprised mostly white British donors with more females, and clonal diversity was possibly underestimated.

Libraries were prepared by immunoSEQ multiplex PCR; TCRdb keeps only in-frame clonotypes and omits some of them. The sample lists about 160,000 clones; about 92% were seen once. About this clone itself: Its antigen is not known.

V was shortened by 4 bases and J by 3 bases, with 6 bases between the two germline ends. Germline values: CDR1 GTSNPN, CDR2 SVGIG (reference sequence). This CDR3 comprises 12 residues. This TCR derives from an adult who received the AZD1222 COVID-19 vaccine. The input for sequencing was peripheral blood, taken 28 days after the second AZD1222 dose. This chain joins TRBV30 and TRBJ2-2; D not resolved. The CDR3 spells CAWKQYTGELFF. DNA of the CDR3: TGTGCCTGGAAACAGTACACCGGGGAGCTGTTTTTT.